This T cell receptor beta chain was identified in a study of blood T cell repertoires in COVID-19. About the study: COVID-19 samples, acute and convalescent, were from the United States, Italy and Spain. PBMCs, B-cell-depleted T cells, or T cells were the source of the cDNA or gDNA that made up the material.

J lost 8 bases, V lost 2 bases, and 8 bases had no gene match. Germline CDR1 and CDR2: MNHEY and SMNVEV (reference sequence). The CDR3 is 15 amino acids. In the authors' workflow: Amplification of reference gene primers provided the estimated nucleated cell counts. TCRdb's table, derived via immunoSEQ multiplex PCR, lists solely in-frame clones and lacks some. Clonal size and the V and J genes are those of that table, whereas D and trimming came from the DNA. The sample has more than 250,000 clones; about 82% are singletons. The chain uses TRBV27 and TRBJ2-4; 8 nucleotides match TRBD2. Source material: peripheral blood. This clonotype originated in a woman aged 50 to 60 with acute or convalescent COVID-19. This CDR3 reads CASSLDGRARDIQYF. The CDR3 DNA reads TGTGCCAGCAGTTTAGACGGGAGGGCCCGGGACATTCAGTACTTC.